This T cell receptor (beta chain) was profiled in a study of blood T cell repertoires in COVID-19. Study overall: COVID-19 samples from acute and convalescent phases originated in the United States, Italy and Spain. Sample material is recorded as cDNA or gDNA derived from T cells, B-cell-depleted T cells, or PBMCs.

CDR3 size: 18 residues. Germline CDR1 reads LNHNV; CDR2 reads YYDKDF (reference sequence). With 0 bases removed from V and 1 base from J, the gap between germline ends came to 18 bases. Original data processing: Amplification from reference gene primers served as the basis for estimated nucleated cell counts. The data were produced by immunoSEQ multiplex PCR, yet TCRdb's version contains in-frame clones alone and is incomplete. Clone size and V and J calls were adopted from that table, with D and trimming inferred from the DNA. The repertoire holds roughly 65,000 clones, with under 95% as singletons.

The sequence was collected from a man between 65 and 85 years old with active COVID-19. The chain has TRBV15 and TRBJ2-5, with TRBD2 as a possible D gene (5 bases). The source material was peripheral blood. The CDR3: CATSRDQSRASTQETQYF. The DNA of the CDR3 is TGTGCCACCAGCAGAGATCAGAGCCGAGCTAGCACCCAAGAGACCCAGTACTTC. Using reference TRBV15 and TRBJ2-5 for the parts outside the CDR3, the full variable domain is DAMVIQNPRYQVTQFGKPVTLSCSQTLNHNVMYWYQQKSSQAPKLLFHYYDKDFNNEADTPDNFQSRRPNTSFCFLDIRSPGLGDTAMYLCATSRDQSRASTQETQYFGPGTRLLVL.